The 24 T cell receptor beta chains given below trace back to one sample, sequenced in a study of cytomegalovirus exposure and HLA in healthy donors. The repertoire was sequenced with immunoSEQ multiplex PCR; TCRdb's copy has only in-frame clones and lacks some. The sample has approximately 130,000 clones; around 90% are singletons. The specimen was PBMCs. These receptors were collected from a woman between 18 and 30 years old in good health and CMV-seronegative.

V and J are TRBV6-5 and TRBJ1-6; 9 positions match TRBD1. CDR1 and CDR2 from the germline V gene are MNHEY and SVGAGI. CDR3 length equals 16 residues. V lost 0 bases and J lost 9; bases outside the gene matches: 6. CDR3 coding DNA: TGTGCCAGCAGTTACTCGAACAGGGGGCGACTTTCACCCCTCCACTTT. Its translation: CASSYSNRGRLSPLHF.

The chain's CDR3 is CASSLLGEAGVGANVLTF. CDR3 DNA sequence: TGTGCCAGCAGTTTATTGGGCGAAGCGGGGGTCGGGGCCAACGTCCTGACTTTC. The chain has TRBV27 and TRBJ2-6; 8 bases map to TRBD2. Unmatched junction bases numbered 9, after V lost 1 base and J lost 4 bases. This CDR3 has 18 amino acids. Germline CDR1 reads MNHEY; CDR2 reads SMNVEV (reference sequence).

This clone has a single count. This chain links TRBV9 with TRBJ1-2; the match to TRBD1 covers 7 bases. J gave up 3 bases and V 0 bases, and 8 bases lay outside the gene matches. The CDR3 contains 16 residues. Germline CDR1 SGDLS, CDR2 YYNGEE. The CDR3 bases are TGTGCCAGCAGCGTAGGGGGGGACAGCTCATACTATGGCTACACCTTC. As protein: CASSVGGDSSYYGYTF. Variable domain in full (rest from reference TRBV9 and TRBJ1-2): DSGVTQTPKHLITATGQRVTLRCSPRSGDLSVYWYQQSLDQGLQFLIQYYNGEERAKGNILERFSAQQFPDLHSELNLSSLELGDSALYFCASSVGGDSSYYGYTFGSGTRLTVV.

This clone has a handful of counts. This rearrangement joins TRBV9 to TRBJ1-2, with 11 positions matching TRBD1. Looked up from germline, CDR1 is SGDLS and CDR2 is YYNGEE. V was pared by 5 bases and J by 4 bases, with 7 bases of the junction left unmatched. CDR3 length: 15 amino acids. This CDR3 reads CASRGGTGGSYGYTF. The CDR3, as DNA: TGTGCCAGCAGAGGAGGGACAGGGGGGTCCTATGGCTACACCTTC.

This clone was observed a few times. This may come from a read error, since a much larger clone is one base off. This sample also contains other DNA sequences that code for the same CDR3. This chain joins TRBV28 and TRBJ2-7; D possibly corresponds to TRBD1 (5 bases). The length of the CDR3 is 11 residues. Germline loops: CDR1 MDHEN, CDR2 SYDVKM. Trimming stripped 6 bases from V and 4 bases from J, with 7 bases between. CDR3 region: CASSRQYEQYF. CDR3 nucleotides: TGTGCCAGCAGCCGACAGTACGAGCAGTACTTC.

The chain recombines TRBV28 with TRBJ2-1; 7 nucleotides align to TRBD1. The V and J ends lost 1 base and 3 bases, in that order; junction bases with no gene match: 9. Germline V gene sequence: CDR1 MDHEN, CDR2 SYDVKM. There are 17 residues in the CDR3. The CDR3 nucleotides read TGTGCCAGCAGTTTATCGACAGGGTTGAAGTTCTACAATGAGCAGTTCTTC. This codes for CASSLSTGLKFYNEQFF. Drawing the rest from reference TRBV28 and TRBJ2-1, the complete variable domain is DVKVTQSSRYLVKRTGEKVFLECVQDMDHENMFWYRQDPGLGLRLIYFSYDVKMKEKGDIPEGYSVSREKKERFSLILESASTNQTSMYLCASSLSTGLKFYNEQFFGPGTRLTVL.

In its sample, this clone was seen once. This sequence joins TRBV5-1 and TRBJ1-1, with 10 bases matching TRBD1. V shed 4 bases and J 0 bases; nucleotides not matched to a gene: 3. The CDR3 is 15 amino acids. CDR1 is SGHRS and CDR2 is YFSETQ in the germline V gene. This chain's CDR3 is CASSRQGAMNTEAFF. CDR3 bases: TGCGCCAGCAGCAGACAGGGGGCAATGAACACTGAAGCTTTCTTT. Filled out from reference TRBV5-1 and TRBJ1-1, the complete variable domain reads KAGVTQTPRYLIKTRGQQVTLSCSPISGHRSVSWYQQTPGQGLQFLFEYFSETQRNKGNFPGRFSGRQFSNSRSEMNVSTLELGDSALYLCASSRQGAMNTEAFFGQGTRLTVV.

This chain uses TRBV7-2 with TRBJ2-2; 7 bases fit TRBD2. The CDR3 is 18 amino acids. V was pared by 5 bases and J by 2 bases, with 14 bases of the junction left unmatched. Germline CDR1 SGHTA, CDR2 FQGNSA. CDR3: CASSLRGVLLVNTGELFF. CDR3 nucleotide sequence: TGTGCCAGCAGCCTCCGGGGGGTCTTACTCGTTAACACCGGGGAGCTGTTTTTT.

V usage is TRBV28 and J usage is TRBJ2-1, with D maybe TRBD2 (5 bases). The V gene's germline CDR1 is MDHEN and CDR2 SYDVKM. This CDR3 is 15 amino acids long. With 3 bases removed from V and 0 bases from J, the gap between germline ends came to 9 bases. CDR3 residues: CASSLGSHSYNEQFF. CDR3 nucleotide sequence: TGTGCCAGCAGTTTGGGGAGTCACTCCTACAATGAGCAGTTCTTC.

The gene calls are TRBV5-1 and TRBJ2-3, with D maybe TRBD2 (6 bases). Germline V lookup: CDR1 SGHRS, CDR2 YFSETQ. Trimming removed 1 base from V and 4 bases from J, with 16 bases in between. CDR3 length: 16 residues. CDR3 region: CASSLRETGGADTQYF. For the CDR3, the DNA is TGCGCCAGCAGCTTGAGGGAGACCGGAGGGGCAGATACGCAGTATTTT. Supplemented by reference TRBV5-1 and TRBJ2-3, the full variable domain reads KAGVTQTPRYLIKTRGQQVTLSCSPISGHRSVSWYQQTPGQGLQFLFEYFSETQRNKGNFPGRFSGRQFSNSRSEMNVSTLELGDSALYLCASSLRETGGADTQYFGPGTRLTVL.

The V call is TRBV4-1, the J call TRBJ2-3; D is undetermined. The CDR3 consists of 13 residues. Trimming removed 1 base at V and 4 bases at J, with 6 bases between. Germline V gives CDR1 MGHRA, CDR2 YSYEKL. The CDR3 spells CASSQVRADTQYF. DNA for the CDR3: TGCGCCAGCAGCCAAGTACGAGCAGATACGCAGTATTTT.

CDR3 in DNA: TGTGCCAGCTCACCCGGACTAGTGGAGACCCAGTACTTC. Its translation is CASSPGLVETQYF. The chain links TRBV18 to TRBJ2-5, with TRBD2 matching over 7 bases. The CDR3 sequence is 13 residues long. The V and J ends lost 3 bases and 5 bases, in that order; junction bases with no gene match: 3. CDR1 KGHSH and CDR2 LQKENI come from the germline V gene. The complete variable domain, with remaining parts taken from reference TRBV18 and TRBJ2-5, reads NAGVMQNPRHLVRRRGQEARLRCSPMKGHSHVYWYRQLPEEGLKFMVYLQKENIIDESGMPKERFSAEFPKEGPSILRIQQVVRGDSAAYFCASSPGLVETQYFGPGTRLLVL.

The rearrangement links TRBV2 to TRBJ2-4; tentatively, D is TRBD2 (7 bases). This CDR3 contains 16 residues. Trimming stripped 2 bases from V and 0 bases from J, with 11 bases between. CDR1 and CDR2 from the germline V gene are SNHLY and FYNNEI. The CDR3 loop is CASSERGGGAKNIQYF. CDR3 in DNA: TGTGCCAGCAGTGAACGGGGAGGGGGAGCCAAAAACATTCAGTACTTC.

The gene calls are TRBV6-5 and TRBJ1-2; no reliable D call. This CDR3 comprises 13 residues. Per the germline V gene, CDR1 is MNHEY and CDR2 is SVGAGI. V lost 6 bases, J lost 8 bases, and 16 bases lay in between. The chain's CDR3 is CASRSTSKRGYTF. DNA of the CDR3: TGTGCCAGCAGAAGTACAAGTAAGCGAGGCTACACCTTC.

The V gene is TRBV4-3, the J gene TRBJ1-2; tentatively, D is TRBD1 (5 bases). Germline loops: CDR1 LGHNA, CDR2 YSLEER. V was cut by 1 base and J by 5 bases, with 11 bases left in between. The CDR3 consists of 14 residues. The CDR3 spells CASSQGRGSYGYTF. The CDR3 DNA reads TGCGCCAGCAGCCAAGGTAGGGGATCGTATGGCTACACCTTC.

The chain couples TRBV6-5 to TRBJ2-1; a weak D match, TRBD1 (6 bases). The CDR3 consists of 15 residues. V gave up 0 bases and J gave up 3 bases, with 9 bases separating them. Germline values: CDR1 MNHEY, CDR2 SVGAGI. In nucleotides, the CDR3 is TGTGCCAGCAGTTACTCAGGACAGAACTACAATGAGCAGTTCTTC. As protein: CASSYSGQNYNEQFF.

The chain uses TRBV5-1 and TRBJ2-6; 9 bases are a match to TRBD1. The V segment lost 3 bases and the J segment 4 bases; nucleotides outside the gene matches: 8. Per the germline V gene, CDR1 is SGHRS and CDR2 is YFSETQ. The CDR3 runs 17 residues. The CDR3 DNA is TGCGCCAGCAGCTATGAACAGGGGGCGCGAGGGGCCAACGTCCTGACTTTC. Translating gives CASSYEQGARGANVLTF. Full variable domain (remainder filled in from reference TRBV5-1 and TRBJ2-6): KAGVTQTPRYLIKTRGQQVTLSCSPISGHRSVSWYQQTPGQGLQFLFEYFSETQRNKGNFPGRFSGRQFSNSRSEMNVSTLELGDSALYLCASSYEQGARGANVLTFGAGSRLTVL.

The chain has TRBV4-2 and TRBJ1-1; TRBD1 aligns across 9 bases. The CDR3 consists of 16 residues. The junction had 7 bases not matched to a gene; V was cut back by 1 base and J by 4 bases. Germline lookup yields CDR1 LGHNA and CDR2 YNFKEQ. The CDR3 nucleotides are TGTGCCAGCAGCCAAGCCGAGGGGACAGGGAGCACTGAAGCTTTCTTT. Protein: CASSQAEGTGSTEAFF.

CDR3: CASSLEASGGLSSYEQYF. CDR3 in DNA: TGTGCCAGCAGCTTAGAGGCTAGCGGGGGCCTGAGCTCCTACGAGCAGTACTTC. The chain combines TRBV7-8 with TRBJ2-7, with 10 bases matching TRBD2. CDR1 and CDR2 from the germline V gene are SGHVS and FQNEAQ. V lost 1 base, J lost 0 bases, and 9 bases stayed unmatched. The length of the CDR3 is 18 residues. The whole variable domain, filled in from reference TRBV7-8 and TRBJ2-7, reads GAGVSQSPRYKVAKRGQDVALRCDPISGHVSLFWYQQALGQGPEFLTYFQNEAQLDKSGLPSDRFFAERPEGSVSTLKIQRTQQEDSAVYLCASSLEASGGLSSYEQYFGPGTRLTVT.

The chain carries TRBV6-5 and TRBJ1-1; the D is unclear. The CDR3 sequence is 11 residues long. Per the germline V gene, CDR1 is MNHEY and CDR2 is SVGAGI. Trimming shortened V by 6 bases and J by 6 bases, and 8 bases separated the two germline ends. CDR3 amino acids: CASRRGPEAFF. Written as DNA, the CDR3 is TGTGCCAGCAGACGAGGCCCTGAAGCTTTCTTT.

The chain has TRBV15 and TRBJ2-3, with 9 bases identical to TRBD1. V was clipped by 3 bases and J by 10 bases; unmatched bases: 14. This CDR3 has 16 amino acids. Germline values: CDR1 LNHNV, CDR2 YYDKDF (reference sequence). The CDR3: CATSSVQGARHSAQYF. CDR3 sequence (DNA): TGTGCCACCAGCAGCGTACAGGGGGCGCGTCATTCGGCGCAGTATTTT.

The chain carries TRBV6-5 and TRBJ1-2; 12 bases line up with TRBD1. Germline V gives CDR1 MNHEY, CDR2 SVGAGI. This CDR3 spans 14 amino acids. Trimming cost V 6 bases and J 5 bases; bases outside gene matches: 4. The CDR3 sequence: CASRKGQGAYGYTF. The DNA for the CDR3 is TGTGCCAGCAGAAAGGGACAGGGGGCTTATGGCTACACCTTC.

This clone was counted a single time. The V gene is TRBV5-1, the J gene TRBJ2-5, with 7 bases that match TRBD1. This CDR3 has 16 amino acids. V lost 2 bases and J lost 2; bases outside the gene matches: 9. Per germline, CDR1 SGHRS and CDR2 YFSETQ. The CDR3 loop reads CASSLTSGTAQETQYF. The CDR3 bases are TGCGCCAGCAGCTTAACCTCCGGGACAGCACAAGAGACCCAGTACTTC.

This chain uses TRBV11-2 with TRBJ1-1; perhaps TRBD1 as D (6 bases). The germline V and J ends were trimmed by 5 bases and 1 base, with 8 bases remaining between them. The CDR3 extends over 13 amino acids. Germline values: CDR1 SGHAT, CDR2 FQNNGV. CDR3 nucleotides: TGTGCCAGCAGCCAACAGGGGAACACTGAAGCTTTCTTT. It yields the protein CASSQQGNTEAFF.